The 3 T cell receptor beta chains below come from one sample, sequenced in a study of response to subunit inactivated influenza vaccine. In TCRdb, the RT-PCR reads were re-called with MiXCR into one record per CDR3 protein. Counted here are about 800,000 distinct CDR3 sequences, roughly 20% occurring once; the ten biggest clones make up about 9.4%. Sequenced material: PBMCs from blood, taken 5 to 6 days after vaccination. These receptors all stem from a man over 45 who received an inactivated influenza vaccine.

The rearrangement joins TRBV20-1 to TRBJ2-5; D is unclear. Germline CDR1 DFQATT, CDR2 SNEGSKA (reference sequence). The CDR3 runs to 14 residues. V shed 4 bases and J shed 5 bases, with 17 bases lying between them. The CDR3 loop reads CSATLPRLLETQYF. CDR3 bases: TGCAGTGCTACCCTCCCTCGGTTGCTGGAGACCCAGTACTTC.

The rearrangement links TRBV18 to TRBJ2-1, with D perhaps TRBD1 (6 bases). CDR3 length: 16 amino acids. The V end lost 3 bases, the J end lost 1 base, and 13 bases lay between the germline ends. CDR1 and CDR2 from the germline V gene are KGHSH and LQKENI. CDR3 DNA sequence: TGTGCCAGCTCACCTTGGTCGACAGGTTCCTACAATGAGCAGTTCTTC. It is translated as CASSPWSTGSYNEQFF. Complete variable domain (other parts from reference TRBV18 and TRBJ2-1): NAGVMQNPRHLVRRRGQEARLRCSPMKGHSHVYWYRQLPEEGLKFMVYLQKENIIDESGMPKERFSAEFPKEGPSILRIQQVVRGDSAAYFCASSPWSTGSYNEQFFGPGTRLTVL.

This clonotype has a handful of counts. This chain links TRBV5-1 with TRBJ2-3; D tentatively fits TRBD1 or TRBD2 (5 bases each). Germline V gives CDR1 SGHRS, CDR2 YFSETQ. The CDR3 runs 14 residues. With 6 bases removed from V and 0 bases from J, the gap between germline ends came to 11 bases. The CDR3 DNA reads TGCGCCAGCACTCCGGGACCAAGCACAGATACGCAGTATTTT. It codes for CASTPGPSTDTQYF.